Sequencing of this T cell receptor (beta chain) was carried out in a study of blood T cell repertoires in COVID-19. Looking at the study overall: Specimens from acute and convalescent COVID-19 originated in the United States, Italy and Spain. PBMCs, B-cell-depleted T cells, or T cells provided the cDNA or gDNA that made up the material.

Assay used: immunoSEQ multiplex PCR; TCRdb lists only in-frame clones, some missing. The sample has 100,000 to 150,000 clones; roughly four fifths are singletons. Trimming shortened V by 4 bases and J by 4 bases, and 20 bases separated the two germline ends. This CDR3 is 16 amino acids long. Germline lookup yields CDR1 LNHDA and CDR2 SQIVND (reference sequence). The J gene is TRBJ2-7, the V gene TRBV19; D is possibly TRBD2 (5 bases). The receptor comes from a man in his fifties or sixties with acute or convalescent COVID-19. The sample comprised peripheral blood. The CDR3 here is CASSTLAVGSAYEQYF. As DNA, the CDR3 is TGTGCCAGTAGTACCTTAGCTGTTGGTAGCGCGTACGAGCAGTACTTC.